The rows below give T cell receptor beta chains drawn from one sample of a study of blood T cell repertoires in COVID-19. The table came from immunoSEQ multiplex PCR; TCRdb's copy has only in-frame clones and leaves some out. Here the sample spans 200,000 to 250,000 clones, 70% to 90% being singletons. Input material: peripheral blood. These receptors were collected from a man aged 60 to 75 with acute or convalescent COVID-19. Each CDR3 is given with its conserved first and last residue. Fields, in order: D gene, clone size, V gene, J gene, CDR3 length, CDR3 DNA, CDR3 protein. A D gene is named only where the DNA matches it firmly. Part of the rows lack a size; the others show once, few, many or a class for expanded clones.

.	.	TRBV27	TRBJ1-1	14	TGTGCCAGCAGTTTGAAAGGGAGTACCACTGAAGCTTTCTTT	CASSLKGSTTEAFF
TRBD2	many	TRBV28	TRBJ2-2	20	TGTGCCTCTGGCCCCACCGCCCGACTAGCGGAGTCCGCGAACACCGGGGAGCTGTTTTTT	CASGPTARLAESANTGELFF
.	.	TRBV5-1	TRBJ1-3	17	TGCGCCAGCAGCCCGGTCGGCAGGGGATTCTCTGGAAACACCATATATTTT	CASSPVGRGFSGNTIYF
.	.	TRBV4-2	TRBJ1-6	15	TGTGCCAGCAGCCAAGAGTCAGGATGGTATTCACCCCTCCACTTT	CASSQESGWYSPLHF
.	.	TRBV15	TRBJ2-3	17	TGTGCCACCAGCAGCTATAGATCAGGGGTGGGCACAGATACGCAGTATTTT	CATSSYRSGVGTDTQYF
.	once	TRBV15	TRBJ2-2	17	TGTGCCACCAGCAGAGATCTGGCCAGCGGGCGCACCGGGGAGCTGTTTTTT	CATSRDLASGRTGELFF
TRBD2	.	TRBV7-8	TRBJ2-7	15	TGTGCCAGCAGCTTAGTCACTAGCGGGAGCTACGAGCAGTACTTC	CASSLVTSGSYEQYF
TRBD1	.	TRBV27	TRBJ2-7	15	TGTGCCAGCAGTTTGGCCGGACAGGGTCCCTACGAGCAGTACTTC	CASSLAGQGPYEQYF
.	.	TRBV12-3/TRBV12-4	TRBJ1-1	13	TGTGCCAGCACAACCGTCGGGGTGGGCGAAGCTTTCTTT	CASTTVGVGEAFF
.	.	TRBV21-1	TRBJ2-7	19	TGTGCCAGCAGCATAAAGCGACTAGCGGGAGGGAGCGGGGCATACGAGCAGTACTTC	CASSIKRLAGGSGAYEQYF
TRBD1	.	TRBV19	TRBJ2-7	14	TGTGCCAGTAGTCCCCGACAGGGGGGCGACGAGCAGTACTTC	CASSPRQGGDEQYF
.	.	TRBV7-2	TRBJ2-5	14	TGTGCCAGCAGCTACGGACTCTACCAAGAGACCCAGTACTTC	CASSYGLYQETQYF
.	.	TRBV7-7	TRBJ2-1	16	TGTGCTAGCAGCCCAGGCGCACAGGGCACCTACAATGAGCAGTTCTTC	CASSPGAQGTYNEQFF
.	.	TRBV6-5	TRBJ2-7	14	TGTGCCAGCAGTTACTCCGGGGACTCCTACGAGCAGTACTTC	CASSYSGDSYEQYF
.	.	TRBV10-3	TRBJ2-3	14	TGTGCCATCAGCGTTGGAGGGGGCACAGATACGCAGTATTTT	CAISVGGGTDTQYF
.	.	TRBV11-2	TRBJ1-5	12	TGTGCCAGCAGCTTCGGGAACGGACCCCAGCATTTT	CASSFGNGPQHF
.	.	TRBV28	TRBJ2-7	15	TGTGCCAGCAGTCCCCCGGCCGGGAGCTCCTACGAGCAGTACTTC	CASSPPAGSSYEQYF
.	.	TRBV11-3	TRBJ2-7	15	TGTGCCAGCAGCTTAGGTCGCGGGGCCCCGTACGAGCAGTACTTC	CASSLGRGAPYEQYF
TRBD1	once	TRBV2	TRBJ1-1	15	TGTGCCAGCAGCGTGGGACAGGGGGCGAGCACTGAAGCTTTCTTT	CASSVGQGASTEAFF
TRBD2	.	TRBV28	TRBJ2-7	14	TGTGCCAGCAGTTTGACTAGCGGAGTCTACGAGCAGTACTTC	CASSLTSGVYEQYF
TRBD1	.	TRBV27	TRBJ1-1	14	TGTGCCAGCAGGGACAGGGGGCAAAACACTGAAGCTTTCTTT	CASRDRGQNTEAFF
.	.	TRBV7-9	TRBJ1-3	14	TGTGCCAGCAGCTTAGCAGCGAATAGAAACACCATATATTTT	CASSLAANRNTIYF
.	.	TRBV2	TRBJ2-5	14	TGTGCCAGCAGTGTCCCTAGCCAGGGGGAGACCCAGTACTTC	CASSVPSQGETQYF
.	.	TRBV13	TRBJ2-7	15	TGTGCCAGCAGCCCTCAGAGCGGGTACTCCTACGAGCAGTACTTC	CASSPQSGYSYEQYF
.	.	TRBV2	TRBJ2-7	12	TGTGCCAGCAGGAGGGATGGGTACGAGCAGTACTTC	CASRRDGYEQYF
TRBD1	.	TRBV5-1	TRBJ1-2	14	TGCGCCAGCAGCCAAACCGGGACAGGCTTTGGGTACACCTTC	CASSQTGTGFGYTF
.	once	TRBV15	TRBJ2-7	15	TGTGCCACCAGCAGAGCGGACCGGGGATCGTACGAGCAGTACTTC	CATSRADRGSYEQYF
TRBD1	once	TRBV13	TRBJ2-2	17	TGTGCCAGCAGCTCCTCACCAGGGACAGTGAACACCGGGGAGCTGTTTTTT	CASSSSPGTVNTGELFF